This TCR beta chain stems from a study of shared clonotypes between healthy human individuals. The CDR3 has 13 amino acids. Germline V lookup: CDR1 MGHRA, CDR2 YSYEKL. Trimming stripped 1 base from V and 3 bases from J, with 7 bases between. The naive CD8 population came from CD45RO-negative cells selected for CCR7, without terminally differentiated effector memory CD45RA+ cells. Clones were read by immunoSEQ multiplex PCR, and TCRdb kept only the in-frame ones, dropping some. There are about 2.2 million clones in the sample; about 93% occur only once, and approximately 1.7% lies in the top ten. The receptor comes from a young man in good health. Some clones in this sample may be carry-over from other donors' samples. The sequenced sample consisted of naive CD8+ T cells from PBMCs. The chain uses TRBV4-1 and TRBJ2-7; D gene ambiguous. The CDR3 DNA is TGCGCCAGCAGCCAAGCCGTTGACTACGAGCAGTACTTC. Protein: CASSQAVDYEQYF.